This T cell receptor beta chain is drawn from a study of CD8 T cells in Susac syndrome. RNA was extracted with the RNeasy kit, and a quantity of roughly 0.5 to 1 ug was reverse transcribed using random hexamers. A single record per CDR3 protein comes from TCRdb applying MiXCR to the immunoSEQ multiplex PCR reads. The repertoire includes 150,000 or so distinct CDR3 sequences, just under 95% of them detected once, and about 0.14% sits in the top ten. V was pared by 4 bases and J by 1 base, with 12 bases between. The germline gives CDR1 LGHDT, CDR2 YNNKEL (reference sequence). This CDR3 contains 15 residues.

This chain connects TRBV3-1 to TRBJ2-3, with D unresolved. This clonotype originated in a human donor in good health. The sample consisted of CD4+ T cells from PBMCs. The CDR3 reads CASSRSAEGTDTQYF. The CDR3 DNA follows: TGTGCCAGCAGCCGGTCTGCTGAGGGCACAGATACGCAGTATTTT.